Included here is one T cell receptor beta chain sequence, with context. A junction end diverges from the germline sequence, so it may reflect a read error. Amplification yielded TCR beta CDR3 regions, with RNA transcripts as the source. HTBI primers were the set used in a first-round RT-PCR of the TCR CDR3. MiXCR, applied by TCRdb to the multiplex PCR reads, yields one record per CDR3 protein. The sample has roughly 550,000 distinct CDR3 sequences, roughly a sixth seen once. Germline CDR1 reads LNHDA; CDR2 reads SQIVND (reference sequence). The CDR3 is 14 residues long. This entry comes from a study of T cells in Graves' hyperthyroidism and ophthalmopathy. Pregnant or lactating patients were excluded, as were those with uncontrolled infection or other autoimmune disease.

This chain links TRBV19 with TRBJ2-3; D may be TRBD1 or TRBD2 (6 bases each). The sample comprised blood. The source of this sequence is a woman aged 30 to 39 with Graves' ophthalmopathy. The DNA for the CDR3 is TGTGCCAGTAGTAGTGCAGAGAGGGGGGATACGCGGTATTTT. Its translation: CASSSAERGDTRYF.